The 18 T cell receptor beta chains below were found in one sample sequenced in a study of cytomegalovirus exposure and HLA in healthy donors. Primers included in the PCR were 60 Vbeta and 13 Jbeta primers. TCRdb's table, derived via immunoSEQ multiplex PCR, lists solely in-frame clones and lacks some. The table shows around 93,000 clones, with about four fifths occurring only once. Sequenced input: PBMCs. Receptors were obtained from a middle-aged man in good health and CMV-seronegative.

This clone was counted only a few times. The chain employs TRBV6-1 and TRBJ2-5, with D tentatively TRBD1 (5 bases). Germline lookup yields CDR1 MNHNS and CDR2 SASEGT. V was pared by 6 bases and J by 3 bases, with 14 bases between. The CDR3 has 14 amino acids. CDR3 sequence: CASRKRGNKETQYF. CDR3 nucleotide sequence: TGTGCCAGCAGGAAAAGGGGCAACAAAGAGACCCAGTACTTC.

The V gene is TRBV18, the J gene TRBJ2-3, with TRBD1 matching 8 bases. Unmatched junction bases numbered 11, after V lost 4 bases and J lost 5 bases. This CDR3 has 16 residues. Germline V gene sequence: CDR1 KGHSH, CDR2 LQKENI. In DNA, the CDR3 is TGTGCCAGCTCACTCTTCGACAGGGGTGGGGAAGATACGCAGTATTTT. Amino acids: CASSLFDRGGEDTQYF.

The rearrangement uses TRBV6-5 and TRBJ1-2, with no clear D. The CDR3 runs to 16 residues. Between the trimmed V and J ends, which lost 2 bases and 0 bases, there was a span of 13 bases. The germline V gene has CDR1 MNHEY and CDR2 SVGAGI. Here the CDR3 reads CASSYGVRSTNYGYTF. The CDR3 DNA sequence: TGTGCCAGCAGTTACGGTGTGAGATCCACTAACTATGGCTACACCTTC.

This clone was seen once. The chain carries TRBV4-2 and TRBJ1-2; D is perhaps TRBD1 (5 bases). Trimming removed 2 bases at V and 8 bases at J, with 24 bases between. The CDR3 has 17 amino acids. Looked up from germline, CDR1 is LGHNA and CDR2 is YNFKEQ. CDR3 in DNA: TGTGCCAGCAGCCAACACGCCCTGGTATTGGGGCCAGGGGGCTACACCTTC. Amino acid sequence: CASSQHALVLGPGGYTF.

V and J are TRBV28 and TRBJ2-7; TRBD1 is a possible D gene (5 bases). Trimming removed 3 bases from V and 3 bases from J, with 15 bases in between. Germline V lookup: CDR1 MDHEN, CDR2 SYDVKM. This CDR3 is built from 15 residues. CDR3 in amino acids: CASSFRRGAHYEQYF. CDR3 bases: TGTGCCAGCAGTTTTCGAAGGGGTGCTCACTACGAGCAGTACTTC.

This clone has a single count. The rearrangement joins TRBV5-1 to TRBJ2-7; 9 nucleotides align to TRBD1. Germline trimming cut 0 bases from V and 3 bases from J; bases unmatched to any gene: 4. CDR3 length: 15 residues. Germline V gene data show CDR1 as SGHRS and CDR2 as YFSETQ. The CDR3 DNA follows: TGCGCCAGCAGCTTGGTACCGGGACAGGGCTACGAGCAGTACTTC. This translates into CASSLVPGQGYEQYF.

This chain links TRBV18 with TRBJ1-3, with D unclear. In germline, CDR1 is KGHSH, CDR2 LQKENI. This CDR3 is 14 amino acids long. Trimming stripped 1 base from V and 3 bases from J, with 7 bases between. CDR3 nucleotide sequence: TGTGCCAGCTCACCACTCCAGGTTGGAAACACCATATATTTT. Translation: CASSPLQVGNTIYF.

The V gene is TRBV2, the J gene TRBJ2-5; perhaps TRBD2 as D (5 bases). This CDR3 contains 13 residues. V dropped 8 bases and J dropped 0 bases, with 10 bases sitting between them. From germline, CDR1 is SNHLY and CDR2 FYNNEI. CDR3 DNA: TGTGCCAGCGCGGAGACTAACCAAGAGACCCAGTACTTC. It translates to CASAETNQETQYF.

The genes are TRBV6-1 and TRBJ1-5, with TRBD1 matching 7 bases. The CDR3 is 13 amino acids. From germline, CDR1 is MNHNS and CDR2 SASEGT. Unmatched junction bases numbered 4, after V lost 6 bases and J lost 5 bases. The CDR3 DNA follows: TGTGCCAGCAGAGGAGGGGGCGATCAGCCCCAGCATTTT. It is translated as CASRGGGDQPQHF.

This clone was recorded once. This sequence joins TRBV9 and TRBJ2-1; perhaps TRBD2 as D (5 bases). V gave up 4 bases and J gave up 0 bases, with 20 bases separating them. This CDR3 is built from 18 residues. Germline CDR1 and CDR2: SGDLS and YYNGEE. The DNA for the CDR3 is TGTGCCAGCAGCCCACTAGATGGGGAGCTCAGCTCCTACAATGAGCAGTTCTTC. Its protein is CASSPLDGELSSYNEQFF.

The gene calls are TRBV27 and TRBJ2-7, with 10 bases matching TRBD2. With V trimmed by 2 bases and J by 12 bases, 7 bases remained unmatched. Germline CDR1 reads MNHEY; CDR2 reads SMNVEV (reference sequence). The CDR3 is 13 amino acids. CDR3 nucleotide sequence: TGTGCCAGCAGTTTAGGGCTAGCGGGGGTTCGGTACTTC. This encodes CASSLGLAGVRYF.

The table lists this clone with a count of one. The chain has TRBV27 and TRBJ2-7, with TRBD2 matching over 9 bases. In germline, CDR1 is MNHEY, CDR2 SMNVEV (reference sequence). This CDR3 region has 16 residues. Trimming took 6 bases from V and 3 from J; bases not matched to a gene: 12. For the CDR3, the DNA is TGTGCCAGCAGCCCCGTAATAGCGGGAGCGGTCTACGAGCAGTACTTC. It specifies CASSPVIAGAVYEQYF.

The V call is TRBV29-1, the J call TRBJ2-3, with 7 bases identical to TRBD2. Trimming took 5 bases from V and 1 from J; bases not matched to a gene: 3. Germline loops: CDR1 SQVTM, CDR2 ANQGSEA. The CDR3 loop spans 13 amino acids. CDR3: CSVRAGGTDTQYF. The CDR3 DNA follows: TGCAGCGTTCGGGCGGGAGGCACAGATACGCAGTATTTT.

Notes on this clone: Other DNA sequences from this sample encode an identical CDR3 as well. This chain uses TRBV9 with TRBJ1-2; D is undetermined. Germline V gives CDR1 SGDLS, CDR2 YYNGEE. The length of the CDR3 is 13 residues. V shed 0 bases and J shed 4 bases, with 7 bases lying between them. CDR3 sequence (DNA): TGTGCCAGCAGCGTAGGGGCCGGCTATGGCTACACCTTC. This codes for CASSVGAGYGYTF.

The table lists this clone with a few counts. The identical CDR3 is also encoded by other nucleotide sequences in the sample. The genes are TRBV10-3 and TRBJ1-1; D gene uncertain. CDR3 length: 12 amino acids. The germline V gene encodes CDR1 ENHRY and CDR2 SYGVKD. V lost 6 bases to trimming and J lost 1 base, with 6 bases between them. The CDR3 protein is CAISPGNTEAFF. The CDR3 nucleotides are TGTGCCATCAGCCCGGGGAACACTGAAGCTTTCTTT.

J is TRBJ2-1 and V is TRBV6-5; D is perhaps TRBD2 (7 bases). The germline CDR1 and CDR2 sequences are MNHEY and SVGAGI. With 2 bases removed from V and 4 bases from J, the gap between germline ends came to 15 bases. The CDR3 runs 16 residues. CDR3: CASSYGGGGGYNEQFF. The CDR3 DNA reads TGTGCCAGCAGTTACGGCGGGGGAGGGGGGTACAATGAGCAGTTCTTC.

This clone was observed a few times. This chain links TRBV4-2 with TRBJ2-1; 7 bases are shared with TRBD2. CDR1 LGHNA and CDR2 YNFKEQ come from the germline V gene. The CDR3 is 13 residues long. V was clipped by 1 base and J by 12 bases; unmatched bases: 6. This CDR3 is CASSQAGREGQFF. CDR3 in DNA: TGTGCCAGCAGCCAAGCGGGCAGGGAGGGGCAGTTCTTC.

The chain links TRBV29-1 to TRBJ2-7; D unresolved. CDR3 length equals 13 residues. The ends were cut back, 1 base at V and 1 base at J, with 8 bases in the middle. Germline-derived CDR1 and CDR2 are SQVTM and ANQGSEA. Here the CDR3 DNA reads TGCAGCGTTGAAGGGGTCGGGTCCTACGAGCAGTACTTC. Amino acid sequence: CSVEGVGSYEQYF.